The 14 T cell receptor beta chains below all came from one sample that was sequenced in a study of T cell responses to AZD1222 COVID-19 vaccine. Sequencing used immunoSEQ multiplex PCR; TCRdb keeps in-frame clones, though not all of them. In the table there are 75,000 to 100,000 clones, about 89% of which are singletons. Here the sequenced sample was peripheral blood, taken on day 0 of AZD1222 vaccination. The receptor source for this set is an adult in good health.

The V call is TRBV25-1, the J call TRBJ1-6; D call uncertain. CDR3 size: 15 residues. Trimming took off 4 bases at V and 0 bases at J, with 7 bases between the two ends. CDR1 and CDR2 from the germline V gene are MGHDK and SYGVNS. The CDR3 DNA sequence: TGTGCCAGCAGTGGAGGGAGCTCCTATAATTCACCCCTCCACTTT. It translates to CASSGGSSYNSPLHF. Full variable domain (remainder filled in from reference TRBV25-1 and TRBJ1-6): EADIYQTPRYLVIGTGKKITLECSQTMGHDKMYWYQQDPGMELHLIHYSYGVNSTEKGDLSSESTVSRIRTEHFPLTLESARPSHTSQYLCASSGGSSYNSPLHFGNGTRLTVT.

The chain joins TRBV15 to TRBJ1-4, with TRBD1 identical over 10 bases. The CDR3 spans 16 residues. Germline V CDR1 and CDR2: LNHNV, YYDKDF (reference sequence). V trimming: 2 bases; J trimming: 5 bases; junction bases outside the gene matches: 5. The CDR3 reads CATSRSRTGGNEKLFF. DNA for the CDR3: TGTGCCACCAGCAGAAGCCGGACAGGGGGAAATGAAAAACTGTTTTTT.

This clone was observed once. The CDR3 protein is CASSSGTTPYEQYF. As DNA, the CDR3 is TGTGCCAGCAGCTCCGGGACCACGCCCTACGAGCAGTACTTC. The rearrangement uses TRBV7-2 and TRBJ2-7, with D perhaps assigned TRBD1 or TRBD2 (5 bases each). V was clipped by 4 bases and J by 2 bases, with 12 bases between them. This CDR3 has 14 residues. Germline CDR1 is SGHTA and CDR2 is FQGNSA.

The V call is TRBV19, the J call TRBJ1-4; D is perhaps TRBD1 (5 bases). V was cut by 7 bases and J by 7 bases, with 16 bases left in between. The CDR3 is made up of 14 amino acids. The germline gives CDR1 LNHDA, CDR2 SQIVND (reference sequence). The CDR3 sequence is CASTKGQGTEKLFF. The CDR3 DNA reads TGTGCCAGTACCAAAGGTCAGGGAACTGAAAAACTGTTTTTT.

The genes are TRBV4-1 and TRBJ2-7; TRBD1 matches 7 bases. Germline V gene lookup returns CDR1 MGHRA and CDR2 YSYEKL. Unmatched junction bases numbered 17, after V lost 7 bases and J lost 5 bases. The CDR3 contains 16 residues. The CDR3 bases are TGCGCCAGCACCCGGGGAAACAGGGGAATAAGCGACGAGCAGTACTTC. It yields the protein CASTRGNRGISDEQYF.

This sequence joins TRBV4-1 and TRBJ2-3, with D possibly called TRBD1 or TRBD2 (6 bases each). The germline V gene encodes CDR1 MGHRA and CDR2 YSYEKL. The CDR3 has 15 residues. V lost 2 bases and J 3 bases, leaving 12 bases between the germline ends. CDR3 sequence reads: CASSQPGALTDTQYF. The CDR3 region has the DNA TGCGCCAGCAGCCAACCGGGGGCCCTTACAGATACGCAGTATTTT.

The chain combines TRBV5-5 with TRBJ1-4, with 7 bases identical to TRBD1. Germline lookup yields CDR1 SGHKS and CDR2 YYEKEE (reference sequence). The CDR3 loop spans 15 amino acids. V shed 2 bases and J 6 bases; nucleotides not matched to a gene: 7. For the CDR3, the DNA is TGTGCCAGCAGCTTTCTTCCAGGGGGGGATGAAAAACTGTTTTTT. Its translation: CASSFLPGGDEKLFF.

The rearrangement joins TRBV24-1 to TRBJ2-7; 12 nucleotides match TRBD1. Germline trimming cut 3 bases from V and 2 bases from J; bases unmatched to any gene: 1. Germline CDR1 is KGHDR and CDR2 is SFDVKD. The CDR3 is 15 residues long. CDR3 protein: CATSDRDRGPYEQYF. In DNA form, the CDR3 reads TGTGCCACCAGTGATAGGGACAGGGGGCCCTACGAGCAGTACTTC.

CDR3 residues: CASSFQGGNEQFF. Here the CDR3 DNA reads TGTGCCAGCAGCTTTCAGGGGGGCAATGAGCAGTTCTTC. This rearrangement joins TRBV11-2 to TRBJ2-1; D possibly corresponds to TRBD1 (7 bases). The length of the CDR3 is 13 residues. V lost 3 bases to trimming and J lost 6 bases, with 9 bases between them. The germline CDR1 and CDR2 sequences are SGHAT and FQNNGV.

The chain uses TRBV19 and TRBJ2-6, with 10 bases aligning to TRBD1. CDR3 size: 16 residues. Unmatched junction bases numbered 4, after V lost 4 bases and J lost 4 bases. Germline-derived CDR1 and CDR2 are LNHDA and SQIVND (reference sequence). CDR3 amino acids: CASSRQGAGGANVLTF. CDR3 DNA: TGTGCCAGTAGTAGACAGGGGGCGGGCGGGGCCAACGTCCTGACTTTC.

V gene TRBV12-3 or TRBV12-4 combines with J gene TRBJ2-5; 8 bases are shared with TRBD1. The V gene end was trimmed by 6 bases and the J gene end by 4 bases; junction bases not matched to a gene: 4. CDR3 size: 13 residues. The chain's CDR3 is CASRADRGETQYF. In nucleotides, the CDR3 is TGTGCCAGCAGAGCAGACAGGGGAGAGACCCAGTACTTC.

V is TRBV21-1 and J is TRBJ1-5. TRBV21-1 is deemed a pseudogene. The CDR3 sequence is 17 residues long. As DNA, the CDR3 is TGTGCCAGCAGCAAAGGAGGGAGAGGGTGGAACAATCAGCCCCAGCATTTT. Residues: CASSKGGRGWNNQPQHF.

The chain couples TRBV28 to TRBJ1-5, with D tentatively TRBD1 (5 bases). CDR1 MDHEN and CDR2 SYDVKM come from the germline V gene. V dropped 6 bases and J dropped 3 bases, with 15 bases sitting between them. The CDR3 has 15 residues. This CDR3 reads CASSLPRALNQPQHF. The CDR3 DNA follows: TGTGCCAGCAGCCTCCCCAGGGCTCTCAATCAGCCCCAGCATTTT.

The chain recombines TRBV7-2 with TRBJ1-4; TRBD1 aligns across 7 bases. The CDR3 runs to 14 residues. Germline CDR1 and CDR2: SGHTA and FQGNSA. V shed 5 bases, J shed 5 bases, and the junction held 5 bases outside the gene matches. The CDR3 DNA follows: TGTGCCAGCAGCAACGGACAGGCGAATGAAAAACTGTTTTTT. This sequence encodes CASSNGQANEKLFF.